This T cell receptor beta chain is drawn from a study of T cell responses to AZD1222 COVID-19 vaccine. General observations from the study: Every sample of the repertoires postdated the peak T cell response.

Sequencing was performed with immunoSEQ multiplex PCR; in TCRdb, only in-frame clones are kept and a portion is missing. The table shows more than 70,000 clones, with roughly 84% occurring only once. Trimming removed 3 bases from V and 3 bases from J, with 10 bases in between. The CDR3 contains 14 residues. Germline V gene data show CDR1 as LNHDA and CDR2 as SQIVND (reference sequence). A few counts support this clone. The antigen is unknown. The sequence came from an adult in good health. The chain combines TRBV19 with TRBJ2-3; no firm D call. This sample comprised peripheral blood, obtained on day 0 of AZD1222 vaccination. The CDR3 DNA follows: TGTGCCAGTAGTATCCTAGGCTTAACAGATACGCAGTATTTT. It codes for CASSILGLTDTQYF.